This T cell receptor beta chain was profiled in a study of shared clonotypes between healthy human individuals. Method: immunoSEQ multiplex PCR; TCRdb's copy keeps in-frame clones and lacks some. In the table there are about 1 million clones, 65% to 80% of which are singletons. This sequence was found in a man younger than 35 in good health. Sequencing used memory CD4+ T cells sorted from blood. The subset is: CD45RA-negative fraction.

The CDR3 DNA reads TGTGCCAGCAGTCCCACAGGGTTCGGAGGGTTCGAGCAGTACTTC. Residues: CASSPTGFGGFEQYF. This rearrangement joins TRBV27 to TRBJ2-7, with D perhaps assigned TRBD1 or TRBD2 (6 bases each). Deletions cut 5 bases from V and 6 bases from J, with 20 bases between. CDR1 and CDR2 from the germline V gene are MNHEY and SMNVEV (reference sequence). The CDR3 is 15 residues long.